The text below deals with one T cell receptor beta chain. Its antigen remains unidentified. Base qualities are not provided; no much larger clone lies one nucleotide away. These data originate in a study of cytomegalovirus exposure and HLA in healthy donors (dated by TCRdb to 2016 to 2017). Regarding the study in general: An earlier analysis of approximately 600 of the donors reported 250 to 350 Gb of sequence data and some 120 million unique TCR beta sequences from some 180 million T cells. An early release that covered fewer than 750 HLA-typed donors contained 300 to 350 gigabases of sequencing data and 70 million to 100 million unique TCR sequences. Of the approximately 400 genotyped donors, approximately 82% fell in the genetic ancestry cluster associated with self-reported Caucasian donors. The study aimed to test whether cataloging public T cell receptors could reveal signatures of past pathogen exposure. Using immunosequencing, the study profiled T cell repertoires from 666 subjects and related those repertoires to cytomegalovirus serostatus. A separate validation cohort of over a hundred different subjects was used in addition to the roughly 720-subject first cohort. High-throughput TCR immunosequencing, statistical association of individual TCRs with disease status, and machine learning were combined to predict cytomegalovirus infection status. A later analysis re-analyzed previously published TCR beta repertoires from 666 donors and added high-resolution HLA genotyping to study TCR occurrence patterns. The later analysis used no new phenotypic data to find candidate immune exposures, relying instead on TCR beta sequences and their occurrence across donors. In an earlier analysis of more than 550 of the donors, high-throughput TCR beta sequencing was used to judge whether each TCR beta V gene segment behaved as functional or pseudogenic. Donor age, sex, ethnicity and CMV serostatus were collected together with the repertoire data. Genome-wide SNP genotypes for about 55% of the 666 donors were used in a later genetic analysis, which treated that subset as a discovery cohort. Every repertoire in the discovery cohort had been generated on one and the same sequencing platform. Both class I and class II loci were covered by HLA typing, at four-digit resolution. The number of typed donors differed by locus: roughly 620-630 for A, B, C, DRB1 and DQB1; 522 for DQA1; around 610 for DPA1; and around 450 for DPB1. Because of strong linkage in the cohort, roughly five DR-DQ haplotypes were treated as single units for association and clustering. Among 300 to 500 genotyped donors of the cohort, an average of approximately 240,000 unique TCR beta nucleotide sequences was sequenced per donor, of which about 19% were non-productive. Beyond this particular receptor, the publication reports: Presence/absence analyses assumed roughly uniform sequencing depth across donors, an assumption that may not hold. A few of the identified cytomegalovirus-associated TCR beta chains were confirmed in vitro to be specific for cytomegalovirus antigens. In both the original and validation cohorts, the classifier was reported to diagnose cytomegalovirus status with high specificity and sensitivity. It was suggested by the authors that the approach could potentially be generalized to other disease states and immunological phenotypes. A cluster of highly shared sequence variants was judged likely to represent a technical artifact of the sequencing pipeline. Because HLA typing was unavailable for some donors at each locus, only the typed subset was used in association tests. In this cohort, only TCR beta chains were sequenced, and detectable features were limited by the absence of alpha or paired-chain data. In a later analysis, HLA-associated TCR beta chains were found to be more clonally expanded and to have lower generation probabilities than equally common non-associated chains. When HLA alleles, especially DR and DQ, strongly co-occurred, TCR associations were difficult to assign to individual alleles. A later genetic analysis associated a missense DCLRE1C variant with V-gene and J-gene trimming of TCR beta chains, and an independent cohort replicated the association. For the cohort, immune exposure information was limited to CMV serostatus. Several of the top co-occurrence clusters appeared to be linked to parvovirus B19, influenza, CMV and Epstein-Barr virus, according to a later analysis. While some public TCRs were present in many individuals, most TCR sequences turned up only very rarely across donors. In an earlier analysis of around 600 of the donors, most TCR beta V segments appeared in productive rearrangements about 90% or about 30% of the time, broadly matching IMGT annotations. In a later genetic analysis, fewer N-insertions in productive TCRs were reported among donors in an Asian-associated ancestry cluster than the 666-donor mean. A total of some 180 TCR beta chains were listed by the study as associated with cytomegalovirus. Linkage disequilibrium might explain the correlated functional status among segregating V segments, but an unknown experimental factor could not be ruled out. Because counts were too low, under 20 rarely observed V segments, including chromosome 9 orphons, were left out of the earlier analysis of 587 of the donors. According to a later analysis, most CMV-associated TCR beta chains appeared to be HLA-restricted, and the HLA associations seemed to be driven largely by CMV exposure. A later analysis associated about 17,000 TCR beta sequences with specific HLA alleles at a false discovery rate of 0.05. A further reported finding was that TCR beta sequences accurately predicted the HLA-A and HLA-B alleles for most subjects in the first cohort. Because the 87-base-pair reads could not distinguish some IMGT-functional V segments, including TRBV6-2 and TRBV6-3, those segments were excluded. In a later analysis, TCR association rates were found to vary across HLA loci, with the most associated TCRs seen for DRB1 alleles and the fewest for HLA-C alleles.

The library came from the immunoSEQ multiplex PCR assay. For the multiplex PCR, a mixture combining 60 forward primers for TCR Vbeta segments and 13 reverse primers for TCR Jbeta segments was used. A multiplex PCR assay on genomic DNA amplified the CDR3 region of rearranged TCR beta genes. Amplified TCR beta libraries were sequenced as 87-base-pair reads on the Illumina HiSeq System. The paper's data handling went like this. In a later analysis, around 80 million unique TCR beta chains were counted across the approximately 640 repertoires, and roughly 11 million of these chains were shared by at least two donors. Raw reads were error-corrected and collapsed into unique sequences by a nearest-neighbor algorithm in which closely related sequences were merged to remove PCR and sequencing errors. Alignment of CDR3 sequences to IMGT reference sequences was used to assign V, D and J gene segments. Each retained sequence needed at least a six-nucleotide match to both a V gene segment and a J gene segment. Rearrangements were classified as productive when the CDR3 lacked stop codons and remained in frame with V and J, and all other rearrangements were classified as non-productive. CDR3 was defined according to IMGT convention as the region running from the second conserved V-encoded cysteine to the conserved J-encoded phenylalanine. The earlier analysis of 450 to 750 of the donors excluded any sequence lacking an unambiguous match to a single V gene segment. An earlier analysis of about 600 of the donors called V segments functional above 56.7% productive rearrangements and segregating when the between-donor standard deviation exceeded 5%. A statistical classification framework was built to diagnose cytomegalovirus status from the catalog of TCR beta chain sequences. In a later analysis, V and J genes were assigned by comparing TCR nucleotide sequences against IMGT/GENE-DB human TR gene sequences. Using the TCRdist pipeline, a later analysis assigned CDR3 sequences along with most-parsimonious VDJ recombination scenarios. In a later analysis, each TCR beta chain was defined by its CDR3 amino acid sequence together with its V-gene family, and reads without a unique V-gene family were excluded. A later analysis removed 550 to 650 highly shared, low-generation-probability nucleotide sequences to deal with suspected cross-contamination and a sequencing artifact. For each public chain, a later analysis derived a clonal expansion index from normalized ranks of inferred template counts within each repertoire. In a later analysis, generation probabilities were computed using a VDJ recombination model fitted to out-of-frame rearrangements, and the results were checked against IGoR. In a later analysis, hypergeometric tests were used to score TCR-TCR, TCR-HLA and TCR-CMV co-occurrence, with a repertoire-size bias correction applied to TCR pairs. In a later analysis, false discovery rates were estimated by permuting HLA or CMV assignments 20 times. In a later analysis, co-occurring TCRs were grouped with DBSCAN, and TCRdist sequence similarity was added when clustering was performed within HLA-allele-positive subsets. For co-occurrence clustering, repertoires with fewer than 30,000 or more than 120,000 public chains were excluded, along with five or six repertoires with anomalous nucleotide sharing. TCRdb retrieved this table from immuneACCESS and kept in-frame rearrangements only. Not all clones are present; in checked studies, unresolved V genes account for under half, and no reason is known for the remainder. The DNA gave D and trimming, while V, J and clone size come from that table. The sample profile shows about 150,000 clones; about 75% of them were found once. 1.3% of the sample is taken by the ten largest.

The cohort comprised 670 or so healthy bone marrow donors. At the time of sampling, all cohort members were nominally healthy, though unrecorded immune exposures were likely present. The donor was CMV seronegative and belonged to the group of 352 seronegative cohort members. A peripheral blood sample was collected from each donor, and TCR beta sequencing was performed on peripheral blood mononuclear cells. The Qiagen DNeasy Blood Extraction Kit was used to extract genomic DNA from the blood cell samples. For CDR1 and CDR2, the germline V gene lists ENHRY and SYGVKD. There are 14 amino acids in the CDR3, from cysteine to phenylalanine inclusive. Only the CDR3 region is kept as DNA, spanning 42 bases read in frame from base 1. V loses 5 bases, J loses 0 bases, and the germline ends lie 11 bases apart.

The TCR sequence derives from a woman between 35 and 50 years old in good health and CMV-seronegative. The sequence links TRBV10-3 to TRBJ2-7, and possibly TRBD1, on 6 matching bases. Sequenced material: PBMCs. Here the CDR3 is given as CAISPTTGSYEQYF. The sequenced DNA is TGTGCCATCAGTCCTACGACAGGCTCCTACGAGCAGTACTTC.